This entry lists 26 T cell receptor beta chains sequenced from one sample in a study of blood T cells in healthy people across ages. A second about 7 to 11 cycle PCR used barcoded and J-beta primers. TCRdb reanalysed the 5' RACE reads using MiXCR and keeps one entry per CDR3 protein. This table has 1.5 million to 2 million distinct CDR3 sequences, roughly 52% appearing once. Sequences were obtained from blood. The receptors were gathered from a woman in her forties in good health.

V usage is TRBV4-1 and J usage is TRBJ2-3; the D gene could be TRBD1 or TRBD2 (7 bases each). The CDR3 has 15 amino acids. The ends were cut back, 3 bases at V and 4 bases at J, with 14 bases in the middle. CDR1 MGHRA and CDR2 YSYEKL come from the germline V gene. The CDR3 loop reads CASSQPPGGADTQYF. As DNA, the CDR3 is TGCGCCAGCAGCCAGCCTCCAGGGGGGGCAGATACGCAGTATTTT.

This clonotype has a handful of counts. CDR3 sequence: CASSHRTGATSVRHYEQYF. CDR3 bases: TGCGCCAGCAGCCACCGGACAGGGGCAACTTCGGTCCGACATTACGAGCAGTACTTC. The chain uses TRBV4-1 and TRBJ2-7; TRBD1 agrees at 9 bases. V shed 3 bases, J shed 4 bases, and the junction held 19 bases outside the gene matches. This CDR3 comprises 19 residues. From germline, CDR1 is MGHRA and CDR2 YSYEKL.

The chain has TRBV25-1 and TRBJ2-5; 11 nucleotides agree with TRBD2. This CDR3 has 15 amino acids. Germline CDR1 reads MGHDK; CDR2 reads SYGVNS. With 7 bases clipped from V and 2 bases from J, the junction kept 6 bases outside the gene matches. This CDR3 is CASILTSGGQETQYF. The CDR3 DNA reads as TGTGCCAGCATCCTCACTAGCGGGGGACAAGAGACCCAGTACTTC.

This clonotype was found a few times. For the CDR3, the DNA is TGTGCCAGCAGCTTAGTTCGACTAGCGGTGGGCTACAATGAGCAGTTCTTC. Its translation: CASSLVRLAVGYNEQFF. The rearrangement links TRBV7-2 to TRBJ2-1; 9 bases fit TRBD2. The germline V gene has CDR1 SGHTA and CDR2 FQGNSA. There are 17 residues in the CDR3. Trimming at V came to 1 base and at J to 3 bases, leaving 7 bases not matched to a gene.

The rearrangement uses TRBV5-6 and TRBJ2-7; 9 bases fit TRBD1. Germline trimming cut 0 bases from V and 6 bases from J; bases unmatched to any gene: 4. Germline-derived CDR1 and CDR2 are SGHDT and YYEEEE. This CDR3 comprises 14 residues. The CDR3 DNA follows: TGTGCCAGCAGCTTGGGGGGACAGGGTACCGAGCAGTACTTC. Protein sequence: CASSLGGQGTEQYF.

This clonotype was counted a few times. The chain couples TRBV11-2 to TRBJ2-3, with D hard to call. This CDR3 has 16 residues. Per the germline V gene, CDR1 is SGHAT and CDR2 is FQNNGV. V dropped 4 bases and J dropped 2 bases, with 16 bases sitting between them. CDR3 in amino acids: CASSSPPGRITDTQYF. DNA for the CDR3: TGTGCCAGCAGCTCCCCCCCAGGAAGGATCACAGATACGCAGTATTTT.

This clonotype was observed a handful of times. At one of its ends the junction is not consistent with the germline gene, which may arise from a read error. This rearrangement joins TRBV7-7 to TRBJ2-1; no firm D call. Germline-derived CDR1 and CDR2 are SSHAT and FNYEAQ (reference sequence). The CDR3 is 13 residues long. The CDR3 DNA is TGTGCTAGCAGCTTGACGGGCCCCCATGAGCAGTTCTTC. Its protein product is CASSLTGPHEQFF.

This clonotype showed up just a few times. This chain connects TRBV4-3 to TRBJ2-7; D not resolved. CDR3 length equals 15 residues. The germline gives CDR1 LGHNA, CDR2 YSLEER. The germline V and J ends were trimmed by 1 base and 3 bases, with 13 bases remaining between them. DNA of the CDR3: TGCGCCAGCAGCCAAGGGAGAGACACCATCTACGAGCAGTACTTC. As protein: CASSQGRDTIYEQYF.

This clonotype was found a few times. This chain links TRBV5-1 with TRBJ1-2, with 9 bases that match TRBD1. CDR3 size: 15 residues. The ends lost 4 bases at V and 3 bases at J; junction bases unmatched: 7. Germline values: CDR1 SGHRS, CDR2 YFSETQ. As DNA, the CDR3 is TGCGCCAGCAGCGTAGGGGACAGGGCTCACTATGGCTACACCTTC. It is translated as CASSVGDRAHYGYTF.

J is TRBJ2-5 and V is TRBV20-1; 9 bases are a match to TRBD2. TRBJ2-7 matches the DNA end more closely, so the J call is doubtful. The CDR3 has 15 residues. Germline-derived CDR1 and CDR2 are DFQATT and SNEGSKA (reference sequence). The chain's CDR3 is CSARKSGGPIYEQYF. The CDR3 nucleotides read TGCAGTGCCCGGAAGAGCGGGGGGCCTATCTACGAGCAGTACTTC.

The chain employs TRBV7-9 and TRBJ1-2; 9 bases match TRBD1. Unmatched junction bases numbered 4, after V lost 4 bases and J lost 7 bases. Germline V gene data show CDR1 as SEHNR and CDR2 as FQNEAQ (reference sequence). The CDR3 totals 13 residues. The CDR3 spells CASSSQGAIGYTF. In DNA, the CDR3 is TGTGCCAGCAGCTCACAGGGGGCCATTGGCTACACCTTC.

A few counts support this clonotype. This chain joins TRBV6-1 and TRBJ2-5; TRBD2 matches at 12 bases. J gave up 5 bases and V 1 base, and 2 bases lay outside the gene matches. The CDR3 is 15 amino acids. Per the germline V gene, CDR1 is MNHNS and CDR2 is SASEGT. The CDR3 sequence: CASSEVGLAGETQYF. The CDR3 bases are TGTGCCAGCAGTGAAGTTGGACTAGCGGGGGAGACCCAGTACTTC.

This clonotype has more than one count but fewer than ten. The CDR3 loop is CASSPQTGGQQETQYF. CDR3 coding DNA: TGTGCCAGCAGCCCTCAGACAGGGGGCCAACAAGAGACCCAGTACTTC. The chain has TRBV13 and TRBJ2-5; 10 bases agree with TRBD1. Per the germline V gene, CDR1 is PRHDT and CDR2 is FYEKMQ (reference sequence). The CDR3 covers 16 residues. The junction had 8 bases not matched to a gene; V was cut back by 5 bases and J by 2 bases.

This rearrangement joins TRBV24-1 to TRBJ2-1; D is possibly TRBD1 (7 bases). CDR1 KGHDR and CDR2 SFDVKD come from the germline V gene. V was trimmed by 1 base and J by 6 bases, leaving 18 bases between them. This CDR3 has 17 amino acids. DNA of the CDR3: TGTGCCACCAGTGATTTTCAGGGGGGCCTGTCAGGCAATGAGCAGTTCTTC. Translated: CATSDFQGGLSGNEQFF.

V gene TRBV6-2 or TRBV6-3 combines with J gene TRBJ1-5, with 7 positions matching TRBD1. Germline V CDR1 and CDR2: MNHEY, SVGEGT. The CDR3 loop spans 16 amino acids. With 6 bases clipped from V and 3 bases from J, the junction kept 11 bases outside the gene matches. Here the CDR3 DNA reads TGTGCCAGCAGACCGCATCACAGGGGATCCAATCAGCCCCAGCATTTT. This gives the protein CASRPHHRGSNQPQHF.

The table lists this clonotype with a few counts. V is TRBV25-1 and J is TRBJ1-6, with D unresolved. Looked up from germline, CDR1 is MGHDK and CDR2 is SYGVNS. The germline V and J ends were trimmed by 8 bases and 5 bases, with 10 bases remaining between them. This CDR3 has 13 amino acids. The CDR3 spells CASVNWDNSPLHF. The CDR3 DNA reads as TGTGCCAGCGTTAACTGGGATAATTCACCCCTCCACTTT.

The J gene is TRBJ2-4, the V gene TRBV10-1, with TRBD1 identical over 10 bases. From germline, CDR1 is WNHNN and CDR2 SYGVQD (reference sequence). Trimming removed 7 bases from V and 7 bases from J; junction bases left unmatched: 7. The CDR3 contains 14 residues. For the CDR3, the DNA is TGCGCCAGCACGAGTGGACAGGGGGTGAACATTCAGTACTTC. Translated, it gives CASTSGQGVNIQYF.

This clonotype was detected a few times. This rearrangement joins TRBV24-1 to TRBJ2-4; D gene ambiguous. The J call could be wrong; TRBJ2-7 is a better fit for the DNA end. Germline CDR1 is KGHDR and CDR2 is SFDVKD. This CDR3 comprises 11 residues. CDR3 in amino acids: CATSRWGEQYF. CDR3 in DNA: TGTGCCACCAGTCGCTGGGGCGAGCAGTACTTC.

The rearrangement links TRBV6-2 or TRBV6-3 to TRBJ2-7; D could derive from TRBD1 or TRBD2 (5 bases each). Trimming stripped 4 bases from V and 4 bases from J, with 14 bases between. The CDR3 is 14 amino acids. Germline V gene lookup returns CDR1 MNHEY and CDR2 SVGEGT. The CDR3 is CASSFRDGYYEQYF. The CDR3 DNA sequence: TGTGCCAGCAGTTTTCGGGACGGATATTACGAGCAGTACTTC.

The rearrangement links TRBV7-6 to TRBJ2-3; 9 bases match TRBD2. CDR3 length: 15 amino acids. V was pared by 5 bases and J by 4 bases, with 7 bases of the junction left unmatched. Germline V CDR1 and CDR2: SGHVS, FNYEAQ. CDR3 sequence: CASSPSGGSADTQYF. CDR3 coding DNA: TGTGCCAGCAGCCCAAGCGGGGGGAGCGCAGATACGCAGTATTTT.

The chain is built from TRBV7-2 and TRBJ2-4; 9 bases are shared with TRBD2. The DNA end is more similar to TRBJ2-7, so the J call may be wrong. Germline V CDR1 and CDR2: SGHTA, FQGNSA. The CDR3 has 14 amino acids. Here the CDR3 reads CASSTRLAEYEQYF. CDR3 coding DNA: TGTGCCAGCAGCACCCGACTAGCGGAGTACGAGCAGTACTTC.

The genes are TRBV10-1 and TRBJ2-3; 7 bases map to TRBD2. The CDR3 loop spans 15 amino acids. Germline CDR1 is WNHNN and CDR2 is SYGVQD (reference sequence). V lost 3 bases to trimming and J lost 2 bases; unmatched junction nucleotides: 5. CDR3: CASSDASGTTDTQYF. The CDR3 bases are TGCGCCAGCAGTGATGCTAGCGGCACCACAGATACGCAGTATTTT.

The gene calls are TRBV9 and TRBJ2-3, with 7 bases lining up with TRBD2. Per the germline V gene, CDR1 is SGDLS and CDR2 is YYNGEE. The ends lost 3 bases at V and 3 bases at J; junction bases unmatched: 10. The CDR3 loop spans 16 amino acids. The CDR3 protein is CASSGLADPETDTQYF. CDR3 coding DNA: TGTGCCAGCAGCGGTCTAGCGGACCCCGAGACAGATACGCAGTATTTT.

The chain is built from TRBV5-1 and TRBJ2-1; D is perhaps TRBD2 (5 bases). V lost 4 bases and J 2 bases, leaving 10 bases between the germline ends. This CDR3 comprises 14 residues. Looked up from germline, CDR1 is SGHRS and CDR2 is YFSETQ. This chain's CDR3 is CASSEGKPYNEQFF. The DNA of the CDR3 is TGCGCCAGCAGCGAGGGAAAACCCTACAATGAGCAGTTCTTC. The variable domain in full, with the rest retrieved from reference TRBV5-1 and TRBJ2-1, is KAGVTQTPRYLIKTRGQQVTLSCSPISGHRSVSWYQQTPGQGLQFLFEYFSETQRNKGNFPGRFSGRQFSNSRSEMNVSTLELGDSALYLCASSEGKPYNEQFFGPGTRLTVL.

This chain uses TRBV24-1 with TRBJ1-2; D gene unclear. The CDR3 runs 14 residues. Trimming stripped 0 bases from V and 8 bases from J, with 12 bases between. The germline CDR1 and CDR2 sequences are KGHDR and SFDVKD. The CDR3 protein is CATSDLSGVQGYTF. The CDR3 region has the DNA TGTGCCACCAGTGATTTGTCCGGGGTACAGGGCTACACCTTC.

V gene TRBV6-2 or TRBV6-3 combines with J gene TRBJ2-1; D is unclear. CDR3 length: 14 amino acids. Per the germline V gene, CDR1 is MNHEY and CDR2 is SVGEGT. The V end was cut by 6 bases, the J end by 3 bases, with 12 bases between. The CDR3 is CASSNRPDYNEQFF. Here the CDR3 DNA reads TGTGCCAGCAGCAACCGGCCTGACTACAATGAGCAGTTCTTC.